These T cell receptor beta chains were read from a single sample in a study of HIV-infected children after antiretroviral therapy interruption. From the 3' RACE reads, TCRdb called clonotypes with MiXCR, one entry per CDR3 protein. The top ten clones hold around a third of a sample with roughly 15,000 distinct CDR3 sequences, around 3.5% of them seen once. The sequenced sample was CD45RO+ CD8+ T cells from PBMCs, pooled from several time points, obtained from a donor given antiretroviral therapy, either interrupted or continuous. Receptors were obtained from a pool of human donors with HIV. Each CDR3 is given with its conserved first and last residue. D genes are given only for firm matches. Clone size is not always given. Where it is, it says once, few, many or a class for expanded clones.

V	D	J	size	CDR3	DNA
TRBV28	NA	TRBJ2-7	NA	CALRPVPLSSSQYF	TGTGCCCTCCGCCCGGTCCCTCTCTCCTCCTCGCAGTACTTC
TRBV2	NA	TRBJ2-3	NA	CASSLPGTKTDTQYF	TGTGCCAGCAGTCTGCCCGGGACCAAAACAGATACGCAGTATTTT
TRBV15	NA	TRBJ2-1	many	CATSGITDGSGGVNEQFF	TGTGCCACCAGCGGTATAACGGACGGGTCTGGCGGAGTCAATGAGCAGTTCTTC
TRBV4-3	TRBD1	TRBJ1-2	large	CASSQTGHGYTF	TGCGCCAGCAGCCAGACAGGGCATGGCTACACCTTC
TRBV12-3/TRBV12-4	TRBD2	TRBJ2-1	many	CASSSGTSGYNEQFF	TGTGCCAGCAGCTCCGGGACTAGCGGTTACAATGAGCAGTTCTTC
TRBV2	NA	TRBJ2-3	many	CASSDPRAPSTDTQYF	TGTGCCAGCAGTGATCCCCGGGCCCCTAGCACAGATACGCAGTATTTT
TRBV28	NA	TRBJ1-1	NA	CASSFRGPGTEAFF	TGTGCCAGCAGTTTTCGGGGGCCGGGTACTGAAGCTTTCTTT
TRBV25-1	NA	TRBJ2-7	many	CASEGEEGDYEQYF	TGTGCCAGCGAGGGGGAGGAAGGGGACTACGAGCAGTACTTC
TRBV29-1	TRBD1	TRBJ1-3	many	CSVEYAGQGEEYGNTIYF	TGCAGCGTCGAATATGCGGGACAGGGAGAAGAGTATGGAAACACCATATATTTT
TRBV12-3/TRBV12-4	NA	TRBJ2-3	few	CASSLGRLDWGDSTDTQYF	TGTGCCAGCAGTTTAGGTCGATTGGATTGGGGGGATAGCACAGATACGCAGTATTTT
TRBV4-2	NA	TRBJ2-5	many	CASSQDLGGGGETQYF	TGTGCCAGCAGCCAAGATCTGGGGGGAGGAGGAGAGACCCAGTACTTC
TRBV4-2	NA	TRBJ1-1	many	CASSQGLEGNTEAFF	TGTGCCAGCAGCCAAGGGTTGGAGGGGAACACTGAAGCTTTCTTT
TRBV2	NA	TRBJ2-7	many	CASSELGANYEQYF	TGTGCCAGCAGTGAACTGGGGGCCAACTACGAGCAGTACTTC
TRBV6-4	TRBD2	TRBJ2-1	NA	CASSETSGEYNEQFF	TGTGCCAGCAGTGAGACTAGCGGGGAGTACAATGAGCAGTTCTTC
TRBV20-1	NA	TRBJ2-1	NA	CSARLQGLSEQFF	TGCAGTGCTAGGTTGCAGGGGCTGAGTGAGCAGTTCTTC
TRBV6-5	NA	TRBJ2-1	many	CASSYSEAPARDEQFF	TGTGCCAGCAGTTACTCCGAGGCCCCAGCTCGGGATGAGCAGTTCTTC
TRBV19	NA	TRBJ2-2	NA	CASRDTNTGELFF	TGTGCCAGTCGGGACACCAACACCGGGGAGCTGTTTTTT
TRBV6-2/TRBV6-3	NA	TRBJ1-1	NA	CASRGLGTEAFF	TGTGCCAGCAGGGGGCTCGGCACTGAAGCTTTCTTT
TRBV4-2	TRBD2	TRBJ2-3	many	CASSQLSGGGTDTQYF	TGTGCCAGCAGCCAACTTAGCGGGGGGGGCACAGATACGCAGTATTTT
TRBV12-3/TRBV12-4	TRBD1	TRBJ1-1	many	CASSPGTGLDTEAFF	TGTGCCAGCAGTCCCGGGACAGGGTTGGACACTGAAGCTTTCTTT
TRBV5-6	NA	TRBJ1-4	many	CASSLGHQKSQSEKLFF	TGTGCCAGCAGCTTAGGTCACCAAAAATCTCAAAGTGAAAAACTGTTTTTT
TRBV5-7	TRBD1	TRBJ1-5	many	CASSLAGTGGNQPQHF	TGTGCCAGCAGCTTGGCCGGGACAGGGGGCAATCAGCCCCAGCATTTT
TRBV28	NA	TRBJ1-5	medium-sized	CASSLYHNQPQHF	TGTGCCAGCAGTTTATACCACAATCAGCCCCAGCATTTT
TRBV25-1	NA	TRBJ2-2	many	CASSEGEWMTGELFF	TGTGCCAGCAGTGAAGGGGAATGGATGACCGGGGAGCTGTTTTTT
TRBV7-2	NA	TRBJ1-4	few	CASSLGRSEKLFF	TGTGCCAGCAGCTTAGGACGTAGTGAAAAACTGTTTTTT
TRBV28	TRBD2	TRBJ2-2	medium-sized	CASSQTGLENTGELFF	TGTGCCAGCAGTCAAACCGGACTAGAAAACACCGGGGAGCTGTTTTTT
TRBV27	TRBD1	TRBJ2-1	many	CASSPIHGQVDEGFF	TGTGCCAGCAGTCCGATCCATGGACAGGTCGATGAGGGGTTCTTC
TRBV20-1	NA	TRBJ1-1	many	CSAQLGGITEAFF	TGCAGTGCTCAGCTTGGCGGGATCACTGAAGCTTTCTTT
TRBV19	NA	TRBJ2-3	many	CATSGLASTDTQYF	TGTGCCACCTCAGGGCTTGCTAGCACAGATACGCAGTATTTT
TRBV5-5	NA	TRBJ2-1	many	CASSWDFYNEQFF	TGTGCCAGCAGCTGGGACTTCTACAATGAGCAGTTCTTC
TRBV12-3/TRBV12-4	NA	TRBJ1-1	many	CASALANTEAFF	TGTGCCAGCGCATTAGCGAACACTGAAGCTTTCTTT
TRBV5-1	NA	TRBJ2-2	few	CASSLGQNTGELFF	TGCGCCAGCAGCCTGGGACAGAACACCGGGGAGCTGTTTTTT
TRBV5-5	NA	TRBJ1-2	many	CASRRDTNYGYTF	TGTGCCAGCCGCCGGGACACAAACTATGGCTACACCTTC
TRBV20-1	TRBD1	TRBJ2-5	many	CSAPTGWRQETQYF	TGCAGTGCTCCGACAGGGTGGAGGCAAGAGACCCAGTACTTC
TRBV29-1	NA	TRBJ2-7	few	CSVDVKPNEQYF	TGCAGCGTTGATGTTAAACCCAACGAGCAGTACTTC
TRBV28	NA	TRBJ1-1	NA	CASSLRTVYEAFF	TGTGCCAGCAGTCTTCGAACCGTATACGAAGCTTTCTTT
TRBV15	NA	TRBJ1-5	few	CATSRDRDPSQPQHF	TGTGCCACCAGCAGAGACAGGGACCCAAGTCAGCCCCAGCATTTT
TRBV10-2	NA	TRBJ2-7	many	CASSESFAGEQYF	TGCGCCAGCAGTGAGTCTTTTGCGGGAGAGCAGTACTTC
TRBV12-3/TRBV12-4	TRBD1	TRBJ2-1	many	CASSRRQGQGAYGEQFF	TGTGCCAGCAGCAGAAGACAGGGACAGGGGGCTTATGGTGAGCAGTTCTTC
TRBV21-1	NA	TRBJ1-5	many	CASSMTDSQPQHF	TGTGCCAGCAGCATGACGGACAGTCAGCCCCAGCATTTT
TRBV6-2/TRBV6-3	NA	TRBJ2-3	many	CASSYGQFPDTQYF	TGTGCCAGCAGTTACGGACAGTTCCCAGATACGCAGTATTTT
TRBV25-1	TRBD1	TRBJ1-1	NA	CASRAPRGGVTEAFF	TGTGCCAGCAGAGCCCCCCGAGGGGGCGTCACTGAAGCTTTCTTT
TRBV4-1	NA	TRBJ2-7	many	CASSQDPGTAYEQYF	TGCGCCAGCAGCCAAGATCCCGGCACGGCCTACGAGCAGTACTTC
TRBV11-2	NA	TRBJ2-1	many	CASSGPGQADNEQFF	TGTGCCAGCAGCGGACCGGGCCAAGCGGACAATGAGCAGTTCTTC
TRBV23-1	NA	TRBJ1-5	many	CASSQSHNDQPQHF	TGCGCCAGCAGTCAATCGCACAATGATCAGCCCCAGCATTTT
TRBV27	TRBD1	TRBJ1-2	many	CASSYRGQGTYGYTF	TGTGCCAGCAGTTACAGGGGACAGGGAACCTATGGCTACACCTTC
TRBV28	TRBD1	TRBJ1-5	many	CASRRQGHGQPQHF	TGTGCCAGCAGACGACAGGGCCACGGCCAGCCCCAGCATTTT
TRBV2	NA	TRBJ2-7	many	CATTGSSYEQYF	TGTGCCACCACAGGTAGCTCCTACGAGCAGTACTTC
TRBV19	TRBD2	TRBJ2-3	many	CASRSLRPSGGPTDTQYF	TGTGCCAGTAGATCTCTCAGGCCTAGCGGGGGGCCCACAGATACGCAGTATTTT
TRBV6-1	TRBD1	TRBJ1-1	many	CASSELLDRGRILMNTEAFF	TGTGCCAGCAGTGAATTGTTGGACAGGGGGCGGATTTTGATGAACACTGAAGCTTTCTTT
TRBV3-1	NA	TRBJ2-5	many	CASSGRDEETQYF	TGTGCCAGCAGCGGCCGGGACGAAGAGACCCAGTACTTC
TRBV4-1	NA	TRBJ2-7	NA	CASSPGAGEQYF	TGCGCCAGCAGCCCAGGGGCGGGGGAGCAGTACTTC
TRBV20-1	NA	TRBJ2-7	many	CSARDRVVYEQYF	TGCAGTGCTAGAGATCGGGTAGTCTACGAGCAGTACTTC
TRBV5-5	TRBD1	TRBJ1-4	many	CASSLVVTGATNEKLFF	TGTGCCAGCAGCCTGGTCGTGACAGGGGCAACTAATGAAAAACTGTTTTTT
TRBV27	NA	TRBJ1-5	many	CASSLDSGRDQPQHF	TGTGCCAGCAGTTTGGACAGTGGAAGAGATCAGCCCCAGCATTTT
TRBV7-2	NA	TRBJ2-3	many	CASSPLNTDTQYF	TGTGCCAGCAGCCCACTAAACACAGATACGCAGTATTTT
TRBV6-4	TRBD2	TRBJ2-3	many	CASSATSGSTDTQYF	TGTGCCAGCAGTGCAACTAGCGGGTCCACAGATACGCAGTATTTT